This T cell receptor (beta chain) came from a study of blood T cell repertoires in COVID-19. Trimming shortened V by 4 bases and J by 4 bases, and 17 bases separated the two germline ends. Germline assignment: CDR1 SGHTS and CDR2 YDEGEE. This CDR3 comprises 15 residues. Clones were sequenced by immunoSEQ multiplex PCR, and TCRdb holds only the in-frame ones, with some missing. The data contain some 100,000 clones, roughly 80% of them seen just once; the ten biggest clones take up under 20%. The sequenced sample was peripheral blood. The receptor comes from a human donor in a cohort sampled during active COVID-19. This chain joins TRBV5-8 and TRBJ1-2; possibly TRBD1 for D (6 bases). The CDR3 nucleotides read TGTGCCAGCAGCCTGGTTTCCAGGGGTTTCTATGGCTACACCTTC. It encodes CASSLVSRGFYGYTF.